This T cell receptor (beta chain) was retrieved from a study of CD8+ T cells in alopecia areata. The study's findings and limits: Normal scalp had lower clonality than lesional scalp, with alopecia totalis/universalis lesions showing this most strongly.

As concerns this clone: Antigen unknown.

Sequencing used cDNA as its template, made by extracting RNA and reverse transcribing it. Measured with immunoSEQ multiplex PCR; TCRdb has only the in-frame clones, and not every one. The sample has 100,000 to 150,000 clones; 45% to 50% are singletons. Trimming removed 1 base from V and 4 bases from J, with 10 bases in between. The germline V gene encodes CDR1 MNHEY and CDR2 SMNVEV (reference sequence). The CDR3 has 14 amino acids. Those with alopecia areata gave lesional scalp punch biopsies and peripheral blood. This receptor was obtained from a human donor with alopecia areata. The material was CD8+ T cells sorted from blood, obtained at week 0. The chain is built from TRBV27 and TRBJ1-2, with D maybe TRBD1 (6 bases). CDR3 DNA: TGTGCCAGCAGTTTATACCCGGACAGCTATGGCTACACCTTC. Its translation: CASSLYPDSYGYTF.